One sample yielded the 20 T cell receptor beta chains listed below, sequenced in a study of early T cells in non-severe SARS-CoV-2 infection. TCRdb called the 5' RACE reads again in MiXCR, with one record for every CDR3 protein. The table includes 20,000 to 25,000 distinct CDR3 sequences, 5% to 6% detected once. This material consisted of whole blood, taken at baseline. The source of these receptors is an adult who was a healthcare worker with PCR-confirmed SARS-CoV-2 infection or an uninfected control (not recorded which).

This clonotype was recorded a few times. The V and J genes are TRBV12-3 or TRBV12-4 and TRBJ2-1, with D possibly matching TRBD1 (6 bases). V lost 5 bases to trimming and J lost 12 bases, with 17 bases between them. The CDR3 is 13 amino acids. This CDR3 reads CASSPPQGARQFF. DNA of the CDR3: TGTGCCAGCAGTCCCCCACAGGGCGCGAGGCAGTTCTTC.

Only a few counts were recorded for this clonotype. The chain has TRBV5-5 and TRBJ2-5; TRBD1 or TRBD2 may be the D gene (5 bases each). V was pared by 4 bases and J by 1 base, with 14 bases between. Germline values: CDR1 SGHKS, CDR2 YYEKEE (reference sequence). The CDR3 consists of 15 residues. CDR3 residues: CASSTGAAAQETQYF. The CDR3 coding sequence is TGTGCCAGCAGCACAGGTGCAGCGGCCCAAGAGACCCAGTACTTC.

The chain couples TRBV5-5 to TRBJ2-7; D is possibly TRBD2 (6 bases). The germline V gene encodes CDR1 SGHKS and CDR2 YYEKEE (reference sequence). This CDR3 has 12 residues. Between the trimmed V and J ends, which lost 0 bases and 6 bases, there was a span of 7 bases. This CDR3 reads CASSLVGGEQYF. CDR3 coding DNA: TGTGCCAGCAGCTTGGTGGGGGGCGAGCAGTACTTC.

Ten or more counts support this clonotype. V gene TRBV14 combines with J gene TRBJ2-7; D possibly corresponds to TRBD2 (5 bases). The CDR3 extends over 15 amino acids. Trimming left V 1 base short and J 2 bases short, with 12 bases between. The germline V gene encodes CDR1 SGHDN and CDR2 FVKESK. The CDR3: CASSQVLGPTYEQYF. As DNA, the CDR3 is TGTGCCAGCAGCCAAGTACTAGGCCCCACCTACGAGCAGTACTTC.

This clonotype occurred a few times. The chain carries TRBV20-1 and TRBJ2-3, with 8 bases that match TRBD2. This CDR3 region has 14 residues. Per germline, CDR1 DFQATT and CDR2 SNEGSKA (reference sequence). J gave up 1 base and V 4 bases, and 4 bases lay outside the gene matches. For the CDR3, the DNA is TGCAGTGCTACAACGGGGGGGGGCACAGATACGCAGTATTTT. Its protein is CSATTGGGTDTQYF.

Ten or more counts support this clonotype. CDR3 protein: CASSIGGLNGYTF. For the CDR3, the DNA is TGTGCCAGTAGTATTGGGGGGTTGAATGGCTACACCTTC. This sequence joins TRBV19 and TRBJ1-2; tentative D call: TRBD1 (5 bases). The germline V gene has CDR1 LNHDA and CDR2 SQIVND (reference sequence). With 3 bases removed from V and 6 bases from J, the gap between germline ends came to 11 bases. The CDR3 consists of 13 residues.

This clonotype has more than one count but fewer than ten. In DNA form, the CDR3 reads TGCGCCAGCAGCTTGGGATCAGTCTCCTACGAGCAGTACTTC. Its protein is CASSLGSVSYEQYF. This rearrangement joins TRBV5-1 to TRBJ2-7; D not certain. The CDR3 extends over 14 amino acids. Trimming took 0 bases from V and 0 from J, leaving 7 bases between them. Germline V CDR1 and CDR2: SGHRS, YFSETQ.

This chain uses TRBV11-2 with TRBJ2-5, with TRBD2 as a possible D gene (6 bases). Trimming took off 5 bases at V and 2 bases at J, with 15 bases between the two ends. This CDR3 has 15 amino acids. Germline CDR1 and CDR2: SGHAT and FQNNGV. The CDR3 reads CASSPTGDPQETQYF. CDR3 nucleotide sequence: TGTGCCAGCAGCCCCACGGGGGATCCACAAGAGACCCAGTACTTC. The full variable domain, completed using reference TRBV11-2 and TRBJ2-5, is EAGVAQSPRYKIIEKRQSVAFWCNPISGHATLYWYQQILGQGPKLLIQFQNNGVVDDSQLPKDRFSAERLKGVDSTLKIQPAKLEDSAVYLCASSPTGDPQETQYFGPGTRLLVL.

This clonotype was seen at least ten times. V gene TRBV20-1 combines with J gene TRBJ2-3; TRBD2 matches 13 bases. Trimming removed 8 bases from V and 6 bases from J; junction bases left unmatched: 8. Per germline, CDR1 DFQATT and CDR2 SNEGSKA (reference sequence). There are 14 residues in the CDR3. CDR3 in DNA: TGCAGTTCGGAAGGACTAGCGGGGGCTGATACGCAGTATTTT. Residues: CSSEGLAGADTQYF.

This clonotype was seen at least ten times. The rearrangement joins TRBV5-4 to TRBJ2-7; D perhaps matches TRBD1 (6 bases). Germline CDR1 and CDR2: SGHNT and YYREEE (reference sequence). The CDR3 loop spans 13 amino acids. V was pared by 6 bases and J by 0 bases, with 10 bases between. CDR3 loop: CASNDRSSYEQYF. The CDR3 DNA reads as TGTGCCAGCAACGACAGGAGCTCCTACGAGCAGTACTTC.

The chain has TRBV11-2 and TRBJ2-3; no clear D gene. The V gene lost 1 base and the J gene lost 4 bases, with 6 bases spanning the gap. Per the germline V gene, CDR1 is SGHAT and CDR2 is FQNNGV. The CDR3 extends over 13 amino acids. CDR3 residues: CASSLASADTQYF. DNA of the CDR3: TGTGCCAGCAGCTTAGCCAGTGCAGATACGCAGTATTTT.

This clonotype showed up many times. This chain joins TRBV9 and TRBJ2-1; 10 bases are shared with TRBD2. Trimming cost V 3 bases and J 5 bases; bases outside gene matches: 5. The germline gives CDR1 SGDLS, CDR2 YYNGEE. The CDR3 is made up of 15 amino acids. The CDR3 DNA reads TGTGCCAGCAGCGCTCTAGCGGGGGATAACAATGAGCAGTTCTTC. It is translated as CASSALAGDNNEQFF.

This sequence joins TRBV12-3 or TRBV12-4 and TRBJ1-6, with D possibly matching TRBD1 (5 bases). The V end lost 6 bases, the J end lost 10 bases, and 13 bases lay between the germline ends. This CDR3 comprises 13 residues. CDR3 coding DNA: TGTGCCAGCAGCCTACAGGTGGACTCACCCCTCCACTTT. It specifies CASSLQVDSPLHF.

This clonotype was seen ten or more times. J is TRBJ1-1 and V is TRBV29-1; 9 nucleotides line up with TRBD1. After removal of 2 bases from V and 1 base from J, the junction contained 11 bases not matched to a gene. Looked up from germline, CDR1 is SQVTM and CDR2 is ANQGSEA. The CDR3 spans 17 residues. CDR3 DNA sequence: TGCAGCGTTGAACGAACAGGGGGCCGGCTAGAGAACACTGAAGCTTTCTTT. Translated, it gives CSVERTGGRLENTEAFF.

This clonotype was observed a few times. V and J are TRBV7-9 and TRBJ2-1; TRBD1 matches at 8 bases. This CDR3 comprises 15 residues. The V gene end was trimmed by 3 bases and the J gene end by 6 bases; junction bases not matched to a gene: 7. Germline-derived CDR1 and CDR2 are SEHNR and FQNEAQ (reference sequence). The CDR3 is CASSFGQGDGNEQFF. In DNA, the CDR3 is TGTGCCAGCAGCTTTGGACAGGGTGATGGCAATGAGCAGTTCTTC.

The V gene is TRBV10-2, the J gene TRBJ2-4, with 9 bases identical to TRBD1. The CDR3 has 16 amino acids. Germline V lookup: CDR1 WSHSY, CDR2 SAAADI. V lost 3 bases, J lost 2 bases, and 5 bases stayed unmatched. The CDR3 protein is CASSEAGTGTKNIQYF. The CDR3 DNA follows: TGCGCCAGCAGTGAAGCCGGGACAGGGACCAAAAACATTCAGTACTTC.

This rearrangement joins TRBV25-1 to TRBJ1-1; a weak D match, TRBD1 (5 bases). The ends were cut back, 3 bases at V and 1 base at J, with 9 bases in the middle. CDR3 size: 14 residues. In germline, CDR1 is MGHDK, CDR2 SYGVNS. The CDR3 DNA reads TGTGCCAGCAGTGAGGGGGTCCCGAACACTGAAGCTTTCTTT. This encodes CASSEGVPNTEAFF.

By its share, this clonotype is medium-sized. The CDR3 nucleotides are TGTGCCAGCAGCTCTTACATGGCCTCCCATGAGCAGTTCTTC. Translating gives CASSSYMASHEQFF. V is TRBV7-3 and J is TRBJ2-1; D is ambiguous. The CDR3 consists of 14 residues. The germline V gene encodes CDR1 SGHTA and CDR2 FQGTGA. V shed 4 bases and J shed 8 bases, with 15 bases lying between them.

This clonotype was counted only a few times. J is TRBJ1-1 and V is TRBV14; D possibly corresponds to TRBD1 (5 bases). Deletions cut 4 bases from V and 9 bases from J, with 18 bases between. Germline V gene sequence: CDR1 SGHDN, CDR2 FVKESK. The CDR3 runs 14 residues. This CDR3 is CASSPEDNSLKAFF. The CDR3 DNA follows: TGTGCCAGCAGCCCAGAGGACAACTCCCTAAAAGCTTTCTTT.

This clonotype showed up many times. The chain joins TRBV7-6 to TRBJ2-1, with 8 nucleotides matching TRBD1. V lost 1 base to trimming and J lost 4 bases; unmatched junction nucleotides: 3. The CDR3 runs to 15 residues. From germline, CDR1 is SGHVS and CDR2 FNYEAQ. CDR3 in DNA: TGTGCCAGCAGCTTAGGAGGGACAGGATACAATGAGCAGTTCTTC. It translates to CASSLGGTGYNEQFF.